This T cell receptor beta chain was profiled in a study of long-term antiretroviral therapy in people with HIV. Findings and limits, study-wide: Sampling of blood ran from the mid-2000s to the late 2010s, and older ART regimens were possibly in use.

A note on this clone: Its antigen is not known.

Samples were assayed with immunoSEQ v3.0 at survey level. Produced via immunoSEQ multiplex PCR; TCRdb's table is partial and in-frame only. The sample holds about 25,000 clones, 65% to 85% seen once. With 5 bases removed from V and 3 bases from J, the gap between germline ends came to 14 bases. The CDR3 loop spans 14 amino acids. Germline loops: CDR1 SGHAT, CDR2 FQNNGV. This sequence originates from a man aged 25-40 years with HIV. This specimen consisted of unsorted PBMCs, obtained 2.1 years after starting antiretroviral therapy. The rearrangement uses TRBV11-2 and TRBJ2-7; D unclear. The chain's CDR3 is CASSLTRLGYEQYF. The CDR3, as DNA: TGTGCCAGCAGCCTGACAAGGTTAGGCTACGAGCAGTACTTC. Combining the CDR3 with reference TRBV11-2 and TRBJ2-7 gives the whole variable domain EAGVAQSPRYKIIEKRQSVAFWCNPISGHATLYWYQQILGQGPKLLIQFQNNGVVDDSQLPKDRFSAERLKGVDSTLKIQPAKLEDSAVYLCASSLTRLGYEQYFGPGTRLTVT.